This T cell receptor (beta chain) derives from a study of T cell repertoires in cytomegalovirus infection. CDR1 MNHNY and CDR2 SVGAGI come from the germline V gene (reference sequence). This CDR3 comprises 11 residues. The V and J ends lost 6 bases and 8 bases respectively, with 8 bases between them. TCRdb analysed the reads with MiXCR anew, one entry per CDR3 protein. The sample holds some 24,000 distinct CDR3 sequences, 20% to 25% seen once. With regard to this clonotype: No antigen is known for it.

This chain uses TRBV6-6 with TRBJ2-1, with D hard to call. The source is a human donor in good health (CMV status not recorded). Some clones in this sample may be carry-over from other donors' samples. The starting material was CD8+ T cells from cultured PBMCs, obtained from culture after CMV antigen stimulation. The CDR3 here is CASSPRDEQFF. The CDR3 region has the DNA TGTGCCAGCAGCCCCCGGGATGAGCAGTTCTTC.